This passage covers 14 T cell receptor beta chains from one sample sequenced in a study of shared clonotypes between healthy human individuals. Sequencing used immunoSEQ multiplex PCR; TCRdb keeps in-frame clones, though not all of them. Here the sample spans roughly 1 million clones, around 74% being singletons. Specimen: memory CD4+ T cells sorted from blood. Subset here: CD45RA-negative fraction. These receptors were obtained from a man younger than 30 in good health.

The J gene is TRBJ2-2, the V gene TRBV7-2; 8 nucleotides match TRBD1. Germline V gene sequence: CDR1 SGHTA, CDR2 FQGNSA. CDR3 length: 17 residues. V was pared by 2 bases and J by 5 bases, with 10 bases of the junction left unmatched. CDR3: CASSLPGQGRGTGELFF. The CDR3 region has the DNA TGTGCCAGCAGCTTACCCGGACAGGGAAGGGGGACCGGGGAGCTGTTTTTT.

This clone was found once. The rearrangement links TRBV7-3 to TRBJ1-1; TRBD1 matches 7 bases. This CDR3 has 13 residues. Trimming removed 3 bases from V and 6 bases from J; junction bases left unmatched: 4. Per germline, CDR1 SGHTA and CDR2 FQGTGA. The CDR3 loop is CASSLDRNAEAFF. In DNA, the CDR3 is TGTGCCAGCAGCTTGGACAGGAATGCTGAAGCTTTCTTT.

This clone has just a few counts. The chain is built from TRBV19 and TRBJ2-5; tentative D call: TRBD1 (6 bases). This CDR3 is built from 16 residues. Trimming pared 0 bases from V and 4 bases from J, leaving 15 bases between. From germline, CDR1 is LNHDA and CDR2 SQIVND (reference sequence). CDR3 region: CASSIDLYRARETQYF. CDR3 in DNA: TGTGCCAGTAGTATAGATCTATACAGGGCGCGAGAGACCCAGTACTTC.

The chain carries TRBV2 and TRBJ2-3, with 9 bases matching TRBD1. The CDR3 has 21 residues. CDR1 and CDR2 from the germline V gene are SNHLY and FYNNEI. V trimming: 6 bases; J trimming: 1 base; junction bases outside the gene matches: 23. The chain's CDR3 is CASSYPWGGQGTNTGTDTQYF. CDR3 bases: TGTGCCAGCAGCTACCCTTGGGGGGGACAGGGAACTAATACGGGCACAGATACGCAGTATTTT.

The chain uses TRBV15 and TRBJ2-2; a possible D gene is TRBD1 (5 bases). The CDR3 has 15 amino acids. Trimming pared 1 base from V and 4 bases from J, leaving 10 bases between. Germline loops: CDR1 LNHNV, CDR2 YYDKDF (reference sequence). CDR3 amino acids: CATSRGQSRTGELFF. The CDR3 DNA sequence: TGTGCCACCAGCAGAGGACAGAGCCGCACCGGGGAGCTGTTTTTT. The full variable domain, with the rest looked up from reference TRBV15 and TRBJ2-2, is DAMVIQNPRYQVTQFGKPVTLSCSQTLNHNVMYWYQQKSSQAPKLLFHYYDKDFNNEADTPDNFQSRRPNTSFCFLDIRSPGLGDTAMYLCATSRGQSRTGELFFGEGSRLTVL.

The DNA of the CDR3 is TGTGCCAGCAGCTCGTACCGGGAGGGGCACAGACCATACGAGCAGTACTTC. Translating it yields CASSSYREGHRPYEQYF. The V gene is TRBV7-2, the J gene TRBJ2-7; TRBD2 agrees at 8 bases. J lost 4 bases, V lost 4 bases, and 15 bases had no gene match. CDR3 length: 17 amino acids. CDR1 and CDR2 from the germline V gene are SGHTA and FQGNSA.

The chain carries TRBV5-1 and TRBJ2-1; TRBD2 is a possible D gene (7 bases). The ends were cut back, 0 bases at V and 5 bases at J, with 12 bases in the middle. CDR1 SGHRS and CDR2 YFSETQ come from the germline V gene. The CDR3 runs 15 residues. Here the CDR3 DNA reads TGCGCCAGCAGCTTGGGGCGGGGGCCCAACAATGAGCAGTTCTTC. Its translation: CASSLGRGPNNEQFF.

The chain recombines TRBV7-2 with TRBJ1-2; weak D call: TRBD1 (5 bases). The CDR3 covers 15 residues. The germline V gene has CDR1 SGHTA and CDR2 FQGNSA. Trimming cost V 0 bases and J 4 bases, with 12 bases left between them. The CDR3 here is CASSLALGTTYGYTF. Here the CDR3 DNA reads TGTGCCAGCAGCTTAGCGCTGGGGACCACCTATGGCTACACCTTC.

The V and J genes are TRBV19 and TRBJ2-7; 8 nucleotides align to TRBD2. The ends lost 3 bases at V and 2 bases at J; junction bases unmatched: 9. Per germline, CDR1 LNHDA and CDR2 SQIVND (reference sequence). This CDR3 has 16 residues. The CDR3 sequence is CASSISSSGITYEQYF. CDR3 DNA sequence: TGTGCCAGTAGTATTTCGAGTAGCGGGATTACCTACGAGCAGTACTTC.

This chain connects TRBV28 to TRBJ2-5, with TRBD1 matching over 7 bases. The V and J ends lost 5 bases and 5 bases, in that order; junction bases with no gene match: 5. Germline V gives CDR1 MDHEN, CDR2 SYDVKM. This CDR3 comprises 13 residues. CDR3: CASSLNRGETQYF. The CDR3 DNA reads TGTGCCAGCAGTCTGAACAGGGGTGAGACCCAGTACTTC.

The chain is built from TRBV7-8 and TRBJ1-5; tentatively, D is TRBD1 (5 bases). V lost 5 bases and J lost 2, with 16 bases in between. CDR1 SGHVS and CDR2 FQNEAQ come from the germline V gene. CDR3 length: 16 residues. CDR3 bases: TGTGCCAGCAGCCCAAGGACAACCCGGGGCAATCAGCCCCAGCATTTT. Its protein product is CASSPRTTRGNQPQHF.

V gene TRBV7-9 combines with J gene TRBJ2-3; 9 nucleotides agree with TRBD1. CDR1 and CDR2 (germline): SEHNR, FQNEAQ (reference sequence). The CDR3 sequence is 14 residues long. V was pared by 5 bases and J by 5 bases, with 5 bases of the junction left unmatched. CDR3 sequence (DNA): TGTGCCAGCAGCAAAACAGGGGGCCTAGATACGCAGTATTTT. This sequence encodes CASSKTGGLDTQYF.

The chain links TRBV13 to TRBJ2-6; no reliable D call. V lost 0 bases and J lost 4, with 10 bases in between. The germline V gene has CDR1 PRHDT and CDR2 FYEKMQ (reference sequence). The CDR3 is 16 amino acids. For the CDR3, the DNA is TGTGCCAGCAGCTTAGGGCAGAGAGCCGGGGCCAACGTCCTGACTTTC. Amino acid sequence: CASSLGQRAGANVLTF.

The CDR3 coding sequence is TGTGCCAGCCACAAGACGGGGACGGGGGCCACTGAAGCTTTCTTT. Protein: CASHKTGTGATEAFF. The genes are TRBV5-8 and TRBJ1-1; weak D call: TRBD1 (6 bases). The V gene lost 7 bases and the J gene lost 4 bases, with 20 bases spanning the gap. This CDR3 has 15 amino acids. The germline CDR1 and CDR2 sequences are SGHTS and YDEGEE.